The 30 T cell receptor beta chains presented below share a single source sample, sequenced in a study of cytomegalovirus exposure and HLA in healthy donors. Sequencing was performed with immunoSEQ multiplex PCR; in TCRdb, only in-frame clones are kept and a portion is missing. The data show roughly 60,000 clones, roughly 94% seen once. Sequencing was performed on PBMCs. The receptors were sampled from a woman aged 18-29 years in good health and CMV-seronegative.

This chain uses TRBV27 with TRBJ2-1, with D possibly being TRBD1 (5 bases). The CDR3 covers 15 residues. The V and J ends lost 6 bases and 0 bases respectively, with 12 bases between them. CDR1 and CDR2 from the germline V gene are MNHEY and SMNVEV (reference sequence). CDR3 DNA sequence: TGTGCCAGCAGCCCGGACATAATCTCCTACAATGAGCAGTTCTTC. Its protein product is CASSPDIISYNEQFF.

This clone was picked up a small number of times. The chain is built from TRBV19 and TRBJ2-7; 10 nucleotides align to TRBD1. V shed 5 bases and J 3 bases; nucleotides not matched to a gene: 4. The CDR3 contains 14 residues. The germline gives CDR1 LNHDA, CDR2 SQIVND (reference sequence). The CDR3 bases are TGTGCCAGTAGTGATCGGACAGGGGGCTACGAGCAGTACTTC. As protein: CASSDRTGGYEQYF.

The J gene is TRBJ1-2, the V gene TRBV28; 11 nucleotides match TRBD1. The CDR3 sequence is 18 residues long. The germline V gene has CDR1 MDHEN and CDR2 SYDVKM. With 4 bases clipped from V and 5 bases from J, the junction kept 15 bases outside the gene matches. The DNA of the CDR3 is TGTGCCAGCAGTTCACCCGGGACAGGGGGAATTTTAGGTTATGGCTACACCTTC. Protein: CASSSPGTGGILGYGYTF.

The rearrangement links TRBV6-1 to TRBJ1-2; D ambiguous. CDR1 and CDR2 from the germline V gene are MNHNS and SASEGT. There are 11 residues in the CDR3. Trimming pared 4 bases from V and 8 bases from J, leaving 8 bases between. The CDR3 nucleotides read TGTGCCAGCAGTGCCCTAAAAGGCTACACCTTC. It encodes CASSALKGYTF.

CDR3 sequence (DNA): TGTGCCAGCAGCTCAGGGGAGGGTTTCAACACTGAAGCTTTCTTT. It translates to CASSSGEGFNTEAFF. V gene TRBV7-8 combines with J gene TRBJ1-1; perhaps TRBD1 as D (6 bases). The germline CDR1 and CDR2 sequences are SGHVS and FQNEAQ. The CDR3 sequence is 15 residues long. V was clipped by 4 bases and J by 2 bases, with 14 bases between them.

The chain joins TRBV19 to TRBJ2-1; D may be TRBD2 (7 bases). Germline V gene data show CDR1 as LNHDA and CDR2 as SQIVND (reference sequence). The CDR3 covers 15 residues. Deletions cut 5 bases from V and 5 bases from J, with 16 bases between. The CDR3 bases are TGTGCCAGTAGTCGGAGGGGGGGAATCAACAATGAGCAGTTCTTC. Amino acid sequence: CASSRRGGINNEQFF.

The genes are TRBV29-1 and TRBJ2-3; D not certain. Germline V gene sequence: CDR1 SQVTM, CDR2 ANQGSEA. This CDR3 is built from 12 residues. The ends were cut back, 3 bases at V and 3 bases at J, with 7 bases in the middle. The CDR3 protein is CSVDARTDTQYF. The CDR3 bases are TGCAGCGTTGATGCGAGAACAGATACGCAGTATTTT.

This sequence joins TRBV5-1 and TRBJ2-1, with TRBD1 matching 11 bases. There are 15 residues in the CDR3. Unmatched junction bases numbered 6, after V lost 5 bases and J lost 5 bases. Germline V gives CDR1 SGHRS, CDR2 YFSETQ. The CDR3 sequence: CASSPDRGLHNEQFF. CDR3 DNA sequence: TGCGCCAGCAGTCCGGACAGGGGGCTCCACAATGAGCAGTTCTTC.

This chain links TRBV19 with TRBJ2-1; 7 positions agree with TRBD2. CDR1 is LNHDA, CDR2 SQIVND, per germline (reference sequence). Unmatched junction bases numbered 15, after V lost 4 bases and J lost 3 bases. The CDR3 has 18 amino acids. The CDR3 spells CASSTVLALAEIYNEQFF. The DNA for the CDR3 is TGTGCCAGTAGTACGGTCCTCGCGCTAGCGGAAATCTACAATGAGCAGTTCTTC.

The genes are TRBV7-8 and TRBJ1-4; D might be TRBD1 (5 bases). The CDR3 runs 15 residues. The germline V gene has CDR1 SGHVS and CDR2 FQNEAQ. Trimming cost V 4 bases and J 5 bases, with 14 bases left between them. The CDR3 nucleotides read TGTGCCAGCAGCTCAGCAGGACATTCCAATGAAAAACTGTTTTTT. Its translation is CASSSAGHSNEKLFF.

Only one count was recorded for this clone. The rearrangement links TRBV6-1 to TRBJ1-1; the match to TRBD1 covers 8 bases. The CDR3 sequence is 14 residues long. Germline assignment: CDR1 MNHNS and CDR2 SASEGT. Germline trimming cut 4 bases from V and 6 bases from J; bases unmatched to any gene: 7. Here the CDR3 DNA reads TGTGCCAGCAGTGCAGACAGGGGATGGGCTGAAGCTTTCTTT. Translation gives CASSADRGWAEAFF.

CDR3 amino acids: CAWSVTGGGTEAFF. CDR3 sequence (DNA): TGTGCCTGGAGTGTAACGGGGGGCGGCACTGAAGCTTTCTTT. The V and J genes are TRBV30 and TRBJ1-1, with D perhaps matching TRBD1 (6 bases). Between the trimmed V and J ends, which lost 0 bases and 4 bases, there was a span of 12 bases. CDR3 length: 14 amino acids. Germline-derived CDR1 and CDR2 are GTSNPN and SVGIG (reference sequence).

V and J are TRBV2 and TRBJ1-1, with D uncertain. Trimming stripped 3 bases from V and 0 bases from J, with 5 bases between. Looked up from germline, CDR1 is SNHLY and CDR2 is FYNNEI. This CDR3 is 13 amino acids long. In nucleotides, the CDR3 is TGTGCCAGCAGTGAGGAGATGAACACTGAAGCTTTCTTT. Residues: CASSEEMNTEAFF. Looking up the rest from reference TRBV2 and TRBJ1-1 gives the full variable domain: EPEVTQTPSHQVTQMGQEVILRCVPISNHLYFYWYRQILGQKVEFLVSFYNNEISEKSEIFDDQFSVERPDGSNFTLKIRSTKLEDSAMYFCASSEEMNTEAFFGQGTRLTVV.

As DNA, the CDR3 is TGTGCAAGTCGCTTAGCGGATGAGGCGTTGATGTCACCCCTCCACTTT. It encodes CASRLADEALMSPLHF. The chain recombines TRBV12-2 with TRBJ1-6. TRBV12-2 constitutes a pseudogene. CDR3 size: 16 residues.

V gene TRBV6-4 combines with J gene TRBJ2-1; 11 nucleotides line up with TRBD2. The ends lost 4 bases at V and 11 bases at J; junction bases unmatched: 13. CDR1 and CDR2 (germline): MRHNA, SNTAGT. This CDR3 is built from 16 residues. CDR3 DNA sequence: TGTGCCAGCAGTGCACTTGGGACTAGCGGCCCCCCCAAGCAGTTCTTC. Translation: CASSALGTSGPPKQFF.

This clone was picked up one time. The chain combines TRBV28 with TRBJ1-2; the D gene is possibly TRBD1 (6 bases). CDR1 is MDHEN, CDR2 SYDVKM, per germline. This CDR3 has 15 amino acids. Trimming removed 5 bases from V and 4 bases from J, with 17 bases in between. CDR3 region: CASSTPQQGFYGYTF. The CDR3, as DNA: TGTGCCAGCAGTACCCCCCAACAGGGCTTCTATGGCTACACCTTC.

The rearrangement uses TRBV19 and TRBJ2-1; 7 bases are a match to TRBD2. Germline V gene lookup returns CDR1 LNHDA and CDR2 SQIVND (reference sequence). V was clipped by 3 bases and J by 6 bases; unmatched bases: 8. The length of the CDR3 is 15 residues. The CDR3: CASSILGGSSNEQFF. For the CDR3, the DNA is TGTGCCAGTAGTATTCTTGGCGGGAGCAGCAATGAGCAGTTCTTC.

The V call is TRBV28, the J call TRBJ1-3; D is undetermined. Germline CDR1 reads MDHEN; CDR2 reads SYDVKM. CDR3 size: 11 residues. V was clipped by 7 bases and J by 3 bases, with 4 bases between them. Here the CDR3 DNA reads TGTGCCAGCACCGTTGGAAACACCATATATTTT. Amino acid sequence: CASTVGNTIYF.

The V call is TRBV5-1, the J call TRBJ2-7, with 9 positions matching TRBD1. The CDR3 is made up of 12 amino acids. In germline, CDR1 is SGHRS, CDR2 YFSETQ. The ends lost 7 bases at V and 2 bases at J; junction bases unmatched: 1. CDR3 residues: CASRQGAYEQYF. CDR3 nucleotide sequence: TGCGCCAGCCGACAGGGGGCCTACGAGCAGTACTTC.

V usage is TRBV6-4 and J usage is TRBJ2-1; 10 bases agree with TRBD2. This CDR3 is 16 amino acids long. Trimming cost V 3 bases and J 8 bases; bases outside gene matches: 10. Germline CDR1 and CDR2: MRHNA and SNTAGT. CDR3 DNA sequence: TGTGCCAGCAGTGAAGAAGCGGGGGGGGACATCGATGAGCAGTTCTTC. It encodes CASSEEAGGDIDEQFF.

The genes are TRBV7-8 and TRBJ1-2, with D unresolved. Per the germline V gene, CDR1 is SGHVS and CDR2 is FQNEAQ. This CDR3 contains 13 residues. V was shortened by 4 bases and J by 7 bases, with 13 bases between the two germline ends. The CDR3 nucleotides read TGTGCCAGCAGCTCCCGCCTAGACGGTGGCTACACCTTC. Its translation: CASSSRLDGGYTF.

The chain couples TRBV5-1 to TRBJ2-2; 7 positions match TRBD1. CDR3 length equals 17 residues. From germline, CDR1 is SGHRS and CDR2 YFSETQ. Trimming at V came to 1 base and at J to 3 bases, leaving 9 bases not matched to a gene. The CDR3 here is CASSLIPWQGDTGELFF. As DNA, the CDR3 is TGCGCCAGCAGCTTGATACCGTGGCAGGGGGACACCGGGGAGCTGTTTTTT.

The gene calls are TRBV11-2 and TRBJ2-7; D gene unclear. Germline CDR1 SGHAT, CDR2 FQNNGV. The CDR3 is made up of 15 amino acids. Trimming pared 3 bases from V and 2 bases from J, leaving 14 bases between. The CDR3 here is CASSLYLGQTYEQYF. The CDR3 bases are TGTGCCAGCAGCTTGTACTTGGGCCAGACCTACGAGCAGTACTTC.

The chain couples TRBV30 to TRBJ1-1, with TRBD1 identical over 7 bases. Germline V gives CDR1 GTSNPN, CDR2 SVGIG (reference sequence). This CDR3 has 11 residues. J gave up 10 bases and V 6 bases, and 8 bases lay outside the gene matches. In nucleotides, the CDR3 is TGTGCCTGCCTCAGGGGGAGGATAGCTTTCTTT. Translation: CACLRGRIAFF.

V is TRBV6-1 and J is TRBJ2-1; 10 bases line up with TRBD1. The CDR3 has 15 residues. Germline CDR1 MNHNS, CDR2 SASEGT. V was clipped by 4 bases and J by 9 bases; unmatched bases: 9. The CDR3 DNA sequence: TGTGCCAGCAGTGTCCTCGGGACAGGGGAAGGTGAGCAGTTCTTC. Translated: CASSVLGTGEGEQFF.

The genes are TRBV6-5 and TRBJ1-2; 7 nucleotides match TRBD1. With 5 bases clipped from V and 2 bases from J, the junction kept 2 bases outside the gene matches. From germline, CDR1 is MNHEY and CDR2 SVGAGI. The CDR3 has 13 amino acids. The CDR3 loop reads CASSDRENYGYTF. Written as DNA, the CDR3 is TGTGCCAGCAGTGACAGGGAAAACTATGGCTACACCTTC.

This clone is a singleton in its sample. The chain carries TRBV6-1 and TRBJ2-7; a possible D gene is TRBD1 (5 bases). From germline, CDR1 is MNHNS and CDR2 SASEGT. The CDR3 runs to 14 residues. V was pared by 3 bases and J by 3 bases, with 12 bases between. Written as DNA, the CDR3 is TGTGCCAGCAGTGAGGGGTCAGGGCTCTACGAGCAGTACTTC. As protein: CASSEGSGLYEQYF.

This sequence joins TRBV7-9 and TRBJ2-2; D perhaps matches TRBD1 (5 bases). The CDR3 is made up of 14 amino acids. The V end was cut by 5 bases, the J end by 1 base, with 8 bases between. Per germline, CDR1 SEHNR and CDR2 FQNEAQ (reference sequence). DNA for the CDR3: TGTGCCAGCAGCCCCGACAGGAACACCGGGGAGCTGTTTTTT. Its translation is CASSPDRNTGELFF.

Worth noting for this clone: One end of the junction is discordant with germline, which a read error may explain. The rearrangement uses TRBV7-9 and TRBJ2-5; 11 positions agree with TRBD2. This CDR3 is built from 16 residues. Germline lookup yields CDR1 SEHNR and CDR2 FQNEAQ (reference sequence). The CDR3 sequence: CASSIAGGRGQETQYF. As DNA, the CDR3 is TGTGCCAGCAGCATAGCGGGGGGGCGGGGGCAAGAGACCCAGTACTTC.

This clone was observed a single time. The rearrangement joins TRBV10-3 to TRBJ1-6, with a weak D call TRBD1 (6 bases). This CDR3 contains 14 residues. V gave up 7 bases and J gave up 4 bases, with 11 bases separating them. Germline CDR1 ENHRY, CDR2 SYGVKD. The DNA of the CDR3 is TGTGCCATCACCCTCGACAGGTATAATTCACCCCTCCACTTT. As protein: CAITLDRYNSPLHF.